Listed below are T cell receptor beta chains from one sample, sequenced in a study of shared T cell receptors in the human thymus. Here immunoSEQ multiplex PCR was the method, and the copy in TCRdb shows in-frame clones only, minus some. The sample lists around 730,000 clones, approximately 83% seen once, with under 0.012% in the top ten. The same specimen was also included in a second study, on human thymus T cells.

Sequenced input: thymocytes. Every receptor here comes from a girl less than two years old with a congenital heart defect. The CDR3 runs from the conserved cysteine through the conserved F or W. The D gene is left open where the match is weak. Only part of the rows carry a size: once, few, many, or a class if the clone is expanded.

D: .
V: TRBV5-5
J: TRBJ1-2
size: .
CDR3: CASSVGEDYGYTF
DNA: TGTGCCAGCAGCGTCGGGGAGGACTATGGCTACACCTTC

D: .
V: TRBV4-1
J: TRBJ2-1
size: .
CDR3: CASSPGTPYNEQFF
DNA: TGCGCCAGCAGCCCCGGGACACCCTACAATGAGCAGTTCTTC

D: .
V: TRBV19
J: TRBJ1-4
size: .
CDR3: CAGWGPTNEKLFF
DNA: TGTGCCGGGTGGGGGCCAACTAATGAAAAACTGTTTTTT

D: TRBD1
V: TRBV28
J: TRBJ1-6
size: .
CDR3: CASSLLGDRGRLPYNSPLHF
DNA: TGTGCCAGCAGTTTATTGGGGGACAGGGGGCGACTACCCTATAATTCACCCCTCCACTTT

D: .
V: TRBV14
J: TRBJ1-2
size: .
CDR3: CASSQDTAANYGYTF
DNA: TGTGCCAGCAGCCAAGATACAGCTGCTAACTATGGCTACACCTTC

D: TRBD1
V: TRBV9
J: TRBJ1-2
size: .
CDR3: CASSVGKGALPGHGYTF
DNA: TGTGCCAGCAGCGTAGGGAAGGGGGCGCTACCTGGACATGGCTACACCTTC

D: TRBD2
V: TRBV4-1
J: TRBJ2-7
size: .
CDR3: CASSRAGRYYEQYF
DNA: TGCGCCAGCAGCCGAGCGGGGCGGTACTACGAGCAGTACTTC

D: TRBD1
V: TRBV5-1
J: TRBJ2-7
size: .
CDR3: CASSLVGQAYEQYF
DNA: TGCGCCAGCAGCTTGGTGGGACAGGCGTACGAGCAGTACTTC

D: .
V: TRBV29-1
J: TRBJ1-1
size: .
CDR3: CSVTVEAWGHLRWTEAFF
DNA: TGCAGCGTGACCGTGGAGGCATGGGGGCATTTGAGGTGGACTGAAGCTTTCTTT

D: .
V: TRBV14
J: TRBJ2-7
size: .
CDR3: CASSQGGGSYEQYF
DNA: TGTGCCAGCAGCCAAGGGGGGGGCTCGTACGAGCAGTACTTC

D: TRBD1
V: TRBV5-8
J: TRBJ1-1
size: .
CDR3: CASSVEAGGLLNTEAFF
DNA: TGTGCCAGCAGCGTGGAGGCAGGGGGCTTACTGAACACTGAAGCTTTCTTT

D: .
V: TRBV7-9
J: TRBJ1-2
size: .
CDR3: CASSLGDVKPYGYTF
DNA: TGTGCCAGCAGCTTGGGCGATGTTAAGCCCTATGGCTACACCTTC

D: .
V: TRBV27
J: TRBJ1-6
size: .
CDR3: CASRPWGGTGPDYNSPLHF
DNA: TGTGCCAGCAGGCCTTGGGGTGGTACAGGCCCAGATTATAATTCACCCCTCCACTTT

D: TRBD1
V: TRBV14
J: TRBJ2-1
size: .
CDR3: CASSHCGTGGDEQFF
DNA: TGTGCCAGCAGCCATTGTGGGACAGGGGGTGATGAGCAGTTCTTC

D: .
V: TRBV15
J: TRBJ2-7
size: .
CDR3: CATSRGAQGKVGYEQHF
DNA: TGTGCCACCAGCAGAGGCGCTCAGGGTAAGGTAGGCTACGAGCAGCACTTC

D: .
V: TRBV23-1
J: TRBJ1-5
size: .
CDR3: CASRGRDVSNQPQHF
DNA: TGCGCCAGCAGGGGGCGGGACGTGAGCAATCAGCCCCAGCATTTT

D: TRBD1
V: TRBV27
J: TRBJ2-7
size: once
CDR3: CASSLGTGYEQYF
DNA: TGTGCCAGCAGTTTAGGGACAGGATACGAGCAGTACTTC

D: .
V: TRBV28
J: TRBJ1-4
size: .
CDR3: CASTSRGARGEKLFF
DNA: TGTGCCAGCACCTCCCGAGGGGCGAGGGGGGAAAAACTGTTTTTT

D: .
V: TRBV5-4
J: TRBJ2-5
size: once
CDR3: CASSDTGFQETQYF
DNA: TGTGCCAGCAGCGATACAGGCTTCCAAGAGACCCAGTACTTC

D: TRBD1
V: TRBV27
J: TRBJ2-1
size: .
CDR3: CASSLTGLSDNEQFF
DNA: TGTGCCAGCAGTTTGACAGGGCTATCCGACAATGAGCAGTTCTTC

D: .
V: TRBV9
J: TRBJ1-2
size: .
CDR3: CASSGAGGTGYGYTF
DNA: TGTGCCAGCAGCGGAGCTGGAGGGACGGGATATGGCTACACCTTC

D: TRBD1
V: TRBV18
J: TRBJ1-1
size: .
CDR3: CASSLRGRGDTEAFF
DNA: TGTGCCAGCTCACTCAGGGGGCGCGGGGACACTGAAGCTTTCTTT

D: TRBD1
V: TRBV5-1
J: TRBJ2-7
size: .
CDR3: CASSWPKTGSNEQYF
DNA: TGCGCCAGCAGCTGGCCCAAGACAGGGTCCAACGAGCAGTACTTC

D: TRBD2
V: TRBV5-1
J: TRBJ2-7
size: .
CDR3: CASSLASSGVYEQYF
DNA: TGCGCCAGCAGCTTGGCTTCTAGCGGCGTCTACGAGCAGTACTTC

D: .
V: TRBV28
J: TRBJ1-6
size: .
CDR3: CASSKRRDSPLHF
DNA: TGTGCCAGCAGTAAACGCAGGGATTCACCCCTCCACTTT

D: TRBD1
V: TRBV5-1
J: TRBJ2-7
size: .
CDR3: CASSSLPRGQTIIDEQYF
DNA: TGCGCCAGCAGCTCACTACCTAGGGGACAGACAATTATCGACGAGCAGTACTTC

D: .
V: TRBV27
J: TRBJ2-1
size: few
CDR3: CASSYTHLVGLTYNEQFF
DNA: TGTGCCAGCAGTTACACCCACCTCGTCGGACTAACGTACAATGAGCAGTTCTTC

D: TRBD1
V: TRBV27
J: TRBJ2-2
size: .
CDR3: CASSLGDRNTGELFF
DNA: TGTGCCAGCAGTTTGGGGGACAGAAACACCGGGGAGCTGTTTTTT

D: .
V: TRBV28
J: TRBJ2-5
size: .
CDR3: CASSIHRDQETQYF
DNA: TGTGCCAGCAGTATTCACAGGGACCAAGAGACCCAGTACTTC

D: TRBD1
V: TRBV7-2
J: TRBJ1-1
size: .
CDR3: CASSSVRSARGLDTEAFF
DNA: TGTGCCAGCAGCTCCGTAAGGTCGGCCAGGGGGTTAGACACTGAAGCTTTCTTT

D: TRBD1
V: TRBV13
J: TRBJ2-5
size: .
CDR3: CASSPPGTGETQYF
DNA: TGTGCCAGCAGCCCTCCCGGGACAGGAGAGACCCAGTACTTC

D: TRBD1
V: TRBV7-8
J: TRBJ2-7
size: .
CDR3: CASSRSGATGETYEQYF
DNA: TGTGCCAGCAGCCGATCGGGGGCGACAGGGGAAACCTACGAGCAGTACTTC

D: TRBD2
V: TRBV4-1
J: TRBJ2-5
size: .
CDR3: CASSQEGSGGALVCQETQYF
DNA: TGCGCCAGCAGCCAAGAAGGCAGCGGGGGGGCCCTGGTTTGCCAAGAGACCCAGTACTTC

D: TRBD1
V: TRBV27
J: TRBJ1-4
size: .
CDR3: CASSFQTPGQGNEKLFF
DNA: TGTGCCAGCAGTTTCCAAACCCCGGGACAGGGTAATGAAAAACTGTTTTTT

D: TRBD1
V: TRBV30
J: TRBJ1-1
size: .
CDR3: CAWIFPGGTGAMNTEAFF
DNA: TGTGCCTGGATTTTCCCGGGAGGGACAGGGGCTATGAACACTGAAGCTTTCTTT

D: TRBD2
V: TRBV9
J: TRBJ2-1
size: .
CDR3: CASSVRLADYNEQFF
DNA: TGTGCCAGCAGCGTACGACTAGCGGACTACAATGAGCAGTTCTTC

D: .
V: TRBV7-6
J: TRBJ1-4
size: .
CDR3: CASRRLPTNEKLFF
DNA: TGTGCCAGCAGACGACTCCCAACTAATGAAAAACTGTTTTTT

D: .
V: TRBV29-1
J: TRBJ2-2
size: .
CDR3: CSVEPRRYTGELFF
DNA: TGCAGCGTTGAGCCGAGGCGGTACACCGGGGAGCTGTTTTTT

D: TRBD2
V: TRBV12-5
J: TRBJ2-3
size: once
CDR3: CASGLAISGGEDTQYF
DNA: TGTGCTAGTGGTTTGGCCATCAGCGGGGGAGAGGATACGCAGTATTTT

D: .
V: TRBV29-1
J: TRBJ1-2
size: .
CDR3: CSVEWPAGANYGYTF
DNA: TGCAGCGTTGAATGGCCGGCGGGTGCTAACTATGGCTACACCTTC

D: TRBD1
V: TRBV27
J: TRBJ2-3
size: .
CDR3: CASSYRGTDTQYF
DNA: TGTGCCTCGTCATACAGGGGAACAGATACGCAGTATTTT